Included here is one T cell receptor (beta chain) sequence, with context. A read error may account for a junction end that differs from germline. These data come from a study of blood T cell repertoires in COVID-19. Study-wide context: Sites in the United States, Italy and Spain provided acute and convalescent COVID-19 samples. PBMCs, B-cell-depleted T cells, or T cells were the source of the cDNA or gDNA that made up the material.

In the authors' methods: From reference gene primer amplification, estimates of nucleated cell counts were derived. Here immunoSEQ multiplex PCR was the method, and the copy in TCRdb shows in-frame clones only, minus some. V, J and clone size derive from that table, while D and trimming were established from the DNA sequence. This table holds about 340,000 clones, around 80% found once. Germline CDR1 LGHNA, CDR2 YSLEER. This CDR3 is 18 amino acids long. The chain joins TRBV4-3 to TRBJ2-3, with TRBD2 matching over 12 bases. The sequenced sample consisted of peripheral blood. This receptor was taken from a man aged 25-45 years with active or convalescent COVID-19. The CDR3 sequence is CARSQGGGASGRGYTQYF. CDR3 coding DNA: TGCGCCCGCAGCCAAGGGGGTGGGGCTAGCGGGAGGGGGTATACGCAGTATTTT.